This TCR beta chain was found in a study of CD8 T cells in ankylosing spondylitis. The ends lost 11 bases at V and 5 bases at J; junction bases unmatched: 4. The germline V gene has CDR1 MNHNS and CDR2 SASEGT. The CDR3 is 12 amino acids. Study observations and caveats: Matched ankylosing spondylitis synovial fluid reportedly contained a significantly enriched population of disease-linked clones. CD8+ cells made up the disease-linked clones, which were relatively rare in peripheral blood. What seemed typical of ankylosing spondylitis blood was a TCR beta motif built from 8 or 9 highly homologous variants.

Of note for this clonotype: Its antigen is undetermined.

Molecular-barcoded quantitative 5'-RACE produced these TCR beta libraries. MiXCR was run by TCRdb on the 5' RACE reads, yielding one entry per CDR3 protein. This table has about 500,000 distinct CDR3 sequences, approximately 11% appearing once. This clonotype originated in a male donor with ankylosing spondylitis. The rearrangement links TRBV6-1 to TRBJ1-2, with 11 nucleotides matching TRBD1. The sequencing input was blood, either unsorted or a sorted T cell fraction (not recorded which). The CDR3 region is CAVGQGAYGYTF. The CDR3 DNA follows: TGTGCCGTCGGACAGGGGGCGTATGGCTACACCTTC.